One TCR beta chain is described in this entry. This entry is derived from a study of blood T cell repertoires in COVID-19. Study-level background: The United States, Italy and Spain supplied acute and convalescent COVID-19 samples. From T cells, B-cell-depleted T cells, or PBMCs came the material, which was cDNA or gDNA.

In the original analysis: Amplification from reference gene primers served as the basis for estimated nucleated cell counts. Sequenced by immunoSEQ multiplex PCR; TCRdb stores in-frame clones only, minus some. The V and J calls and clone size were taken over from that table, and D and trimming were inferred from the DNA. The sample lists 180,000 or so clones; 80% to 90% were seen once. This CDR3 region has 14 residues. Germline CDR1 and CDR2: SGHNT and YYREEE (reference sequence). V lost 2 bases, J lost 2 bases, and 1 base stayed unmatched. This TCR was sampled from a human donor with active or convalescent COVID-19. The donor label of this sample is uncertain. The sample consisted of peripheral blood. The chain couples TRBV5-4 to TRBJ1-3; TRBD1 agrees at 7 bases. This CDR3 reads CASSLGGAGNTIYF. The CDR3 DNA sequence: TGTGCCAGCAGCTTAGGGGGCGCTGGAAACACCATATATTTT.